These T cell receptor beta chains were read from a single sample in a study of T cell responses to AZD1222 COVID-19 vaccine. The table came from immunoSEQ multiplex PCR; TCRdb's copy has only in-frame clones and leaves some out. The data contain approximately 100,000 clones, roughly 87% of them singletons. The sample was peripheral blood, taken 28 days after the second AZD1222 dose. All receptors come from an adult who received the AZD1222 COVID-19 vaccine. Each CDR3 is given with its conserved first and last residue. The D gene is left open where the match is weak. A row's size may be missing; if present it is once, few, many or a size class.

v_call	clone_size	j_call	d_call	cdr3_nt	cdr3_aa
TRBV2	.	TRBJ2-7	.	TGTGCCAGCAGCTGGGACGGAACCTACGAGCAGTACTTC	CASSWDGTYEQYF
TRBV18	.	TRBJ1-4	.	TGTGCCAGCTCACACCCCGAAGGGTTTGGTGAAAAACTGTTTTTT	CASSHPEGFGEKLFF
TRBV14	once	TRBJ1-6	.	TGTGCCAGCAGCCAAGTAAATCTCGGACCTTCCAATTCACCCCTCCACTTT	CASSQVNLGPSNSPLHF
TRBV30	.	TRBJ2-1	.	TGTGCCTGGAGTGTACTCATCCCCCCCTCAAGCCGGCTGCGAAACTACAATGAGCAGTTCTTC	CAWSVLIPPSSRLRNYNEQFF
TRBV9	.	TRBJ1-2	.	TGTGCCAGCAGCGCGCATGAAGGAGGGAGCTATGGCTACACCTTC	CASSAHEGGSYGYTF
TRBV5-4	once	TRBJ1-1	.	TGTGCCAGCAGCTTGGGAGCAGGGATGAGGACTGAAGCTTTCTTT	CASSLGAGMRTEAFF
TRBV7-9	.	TRBJ1-1	.	TGTGCCAGCAGGTCGGGGTTCAGCACTGAAGCTTTCTTT	CASRSGFSTEAFF
TRBV5-1	.	TRBJ1-5	.	TGCGCCAGCAGCTTGCTAGGGACCGCACCCCAGCATTTT	CASSLLGTAPQHF
TRBV6-1	once	TRBJ1-1	TRBD1	TGTGCCAGCAGTGAAATTGGGACAGGGGGAACTGAAGCTTTCTTT	CASSEIGTGGTEAFF
TRBV4-2	once	TRBJ1-2	.	TGTGCCAGCAGCCAAGAGGGAAGGGCGGGGGGCGACTATGGCTACACCTTC	CASSQEGRAGGDYGYTF
TRBV7-8	.	TRBJ2-3	.	TGTGCCAGCAGCTTAGGGCCTAGCACAGATACGCAGTATTTT	CASSLGPSTDTQYF
TRBV5-1	.	TRBJ2-5	.	TGCGCCAGCATGACTTATGGAGCCGGAGATGTGACCCAGTACTTC	CASMTYGAGDVTQYF
TRBV27	.	TRBJ2-2	TRBD1	TGTGCCAGCAGTTTCCGCCTCGGAGGGACAGGGGGCGGCACCGGGGAGCTGTTTTTT	CASSFRLGGTGGGTGELFF
TRBV28	.	TRBJ2-2	TRBD1	TGTGCCAGCGCCTCGGGACAGGGCTCCGGGGAGCTGTTTTTT	CASASGQGSGELFF
TRBV28	.	TRBJ2-4	TRBD1	TGTGCCAGCAGTTTGACAGGGTCTAACGGGAACATTCAGTACTTC	CASSLTGSNGNIQYF
TRBV6-4	once	TRBJ2-2	TRBD1	TGTGCCAGCAGTGACTTTCACAGGGGCCCGGGAACCGGGGAGCTGTTTTTT	CASSDFHRGPGTGELFF
TRBV9	.	TRBJ2-1	.	TGTGCCAGCAGCGTAGATGGGTACGCCTACAATGAGCAGTTCTTC	CASSVDGYAYNEQFF
TRBV30	.	TRBJ1-2	TRBD1	TGTGCCTGGAGTGTACAGGGGGACTATGGCTACACCTTC	CAWSVQGDYGYTF
TRBV3-1/TRBV3-2	.	TRBJ2-2	TRBD2	TGTGCCAGCAGCCAAGATAGCAGCGGGAGGGTCAACACCGGGGAGCTGTTTTTT	CASSQDSSGRVNTGELFF
TRBV7-2	.	TRBJ2-1	.	TGTGCCAGCAGCTTAGCAGGTGTATACAATGAGCAGTTCTTC	CASSLAGVYNEQFF
TRBV3-1/TRBV3-2	.	TRBJ1-2	.	TGTGCCAGCAGCCAAGGGATCTACACTTCTAACTATGGCTACACCTTC	CASSQGIYTSNYGYTF
TRBV7-9	.	TRBJ2-7	TRBD2	TGTGCCAGCAGCGCTACTAGCGGTTCCTACGAGCAGTACTTC	CASSATSGSYEQYF
TRBV6-1	once	TRBJ1-2	.	TGTGCCAGCAGTGAATCCCGGGACAACTATGGCTACACCTTC	CASSESRDNYGYTF
TRBV4-1	.	TRBJ1-6	TRBD1	TGCGCCAGCAGCCAAGCTCCCGGGACAGGGATGGATTCACCCCTCCACTTT	CASSQAPGTGMDSPLHF
TRBV6-1	.	TRBJ2-1	TRBD2	TGTGCCAGCAGTGAAGTTAGCGGGAGGGGGCAGAAGCAGTTCTTC	CASSEVSGRGQKQFF
TRBV29-1	.	TRBJ2-1	.	TGCAGCGTTGAAGACGAATACAATGAGCAGTTCTTC	CSVEDEYNEQFF
TRBV28	once	TRBJ2-5	.	TGTGCCAGCAGCGGACGGGGGGCAATGCTTCAAGAGACCCAGTACTTC	CASSGRGAMLQETQYF
TRBV5-5	.	TRBJ2-5	.	TGTGCCAGCAGCCGCACCGACAGAAAAGAGACCCAGTACTTC	CASSRTDRKETQYF
TRBV11-2	.	TRBJ1-1	.	TGTGCCAGCAGCTTATGGGGAGGGGCGAACACTGAAGCTTTCTTT	CASSLWGGANTEAFF
TRBV7-2	.	TRBJ2-5	.	TGTGCCAGCAGCTTAGTAGACAATCAAATAGAGACCCAGTACTTC	CASSLVDNQIETQYF
TRBV18	.	TRBJ1-6	.	TGTGCCAGCTCACCCGATGATCCGAAACCCCTCCACTTT	CASSPDDPKPLHF
TRBV5-1	.	TRBJ2-5	TRBD2	TGCGCCAGCAGTCTGTCCGGGGGGTCCCAAGAGACCCAGTACTTC	CASSLSGGSQETQYF
TRBV7-8	.	TRBJ2-7	.	TGTGCCAGCAGCTCGGACAGTGCATCCTACGAGCAGTACTTC	CASSSDSASYEQYF
TRBV9	.	TRBJ2-1	TRBD1	TGTGCCAGCAGCGCGATCGGGACAGCGCTGATCGGGGTTGAGCAGTTCTTC	CASSAIGTALIGVEQFF
TRBV5-1	.	TRBJ2-7	.	TGCGCCAGCAGCTTGGCAGACAGTTACTACGAGCAGTACTTC	CASSLADSYYEQYF
TRBV2	.	TRBJ2-3	.	TGTGCCAGCAGGCGGGACCCGATAGGGACAGATACGCAGTATTTT	CASRRDPIGTDTQYF
TRBV14	.	TRBJ2-1	.	TGTGCCAGCAGCCTCGCACGGGGGAGCGAGCAGTTCTTC	CASSLARGSEQFF
TRBV7-6	.	TRBJ2-1	TRBD1	TGTGCCAGCAGCCGGACAGGGGGTAACAATGAGCAGTTCTTC	CASSRTGGNNEQFF
TRBV4-3	.	TRBJ2-1	TRBD2	TGCGCCAGCAGCCAAGACCCGGGACTAGCGGGAGGGGGCAATGAGCAGTTCTTC	CASSQDPGLAGGGNEQFF
TRBV5-8	.	TRBJ2-7	TRBD1	TGTGCCAGCAGCTTGATAGACAGGGGCACCGAGCAGTACTTC	CASSLIDRGTEQYF
TRBV29-1	.	TRBJ1-1	TRBD1	TGCAGCGCCGACAGGGGCACTGAAGCTTTCTTT	CSADRGTEAFF
TRBV7-2	.	TRBJ1-2	TRBD1	TGTGCCAGCAGCTTCGGGACAGGTTACAACTATGGCTACACCTTC	CASSFGTGYNYGYTF
TRBV14	.	TRBJ1-3	TRBD1	TGTGCCAGCAGCCTTTGGGACAGCTACTCTGGAAACACCATATATTTT	CASSLWDSYSGNTIYF
TRBV5-1	.	TRBJ1-4	TRBD1	TGCGCCAGCAGCTCCGGACAGGAAGGCGAGAAACTGTTTTTT	CASSSGQEGEKLFF
TRBV3-1/TRBV3-2	.	TRBJ2-7	TRBD2	TGTGCCAGCAGCCAACGGACTAGCGGGAGGCCCGACGAGCAGTACTTC	CASSQRTSGRPDEQYF
TRBV19	.	TRBJ2-1	.	TGTGCCAGTACGCCGGGAGTTTCCTACAATGAGCAGTTCTTC	CASTPGVSYNEQFF
TRBV10-3	.	TRBJ2-7	TRBD1	TGTGCCATCAGGGGACAGGGGTTCGACAATCCTTACGAGCAGTACTTC	CAIRGQGFDNPYEQYF
TRBV6-5	.	TRBJ1-2	.	TGTGCCAGCAGCTCCAGTGGGACATTCTATGGCTACACCTTC	CASSSSGTFYGYTF
TRBV5-1	.	TRBJ1-2	.	TGCGCCAGCAGCTTGCAGGGGCTCGGGTCAGATGGCTACACCTTC	CASSLQGLGSDGYTF
TRBV18	.	TRBJ1-1	TRBD1	TGTGCCAGCTCACCCCAGGGGGGCATGACTGAAGCTTTCTTT	CASSPQGGMTEAFF
TRBV3-1/TRBV3-2	.	TRBJ1-5	.	TGTGCCAGCAGCCACTCAGGGCGCGATCAGCCCCAGCATTTT	CASSHSGRDQPQHF
TRBV6-5	.	TRBJ2-7	TRBD1	TGTGCCAGCAACAACAGGGGGCTCTCCTACGAGCAGTACTTC	CASNNRGLSYEQYF